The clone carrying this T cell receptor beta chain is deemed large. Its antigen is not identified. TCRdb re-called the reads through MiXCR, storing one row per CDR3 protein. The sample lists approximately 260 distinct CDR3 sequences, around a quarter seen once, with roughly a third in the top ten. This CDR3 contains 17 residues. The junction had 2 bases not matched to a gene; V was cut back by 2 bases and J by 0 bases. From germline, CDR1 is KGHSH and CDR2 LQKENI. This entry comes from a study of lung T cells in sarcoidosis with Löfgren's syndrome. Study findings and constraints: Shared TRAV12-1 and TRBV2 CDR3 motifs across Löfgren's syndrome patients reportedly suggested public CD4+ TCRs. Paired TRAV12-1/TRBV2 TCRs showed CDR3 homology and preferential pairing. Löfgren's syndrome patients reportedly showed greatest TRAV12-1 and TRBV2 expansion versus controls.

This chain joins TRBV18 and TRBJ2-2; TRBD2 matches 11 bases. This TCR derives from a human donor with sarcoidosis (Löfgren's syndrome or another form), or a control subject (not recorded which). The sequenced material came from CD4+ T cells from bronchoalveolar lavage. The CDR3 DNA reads TGTGCCAGCTCACCAGGGACTAGCGGAACGAACACCGGGGAGCTGTTTTTT. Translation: CASSPGTSGTNTGELFF. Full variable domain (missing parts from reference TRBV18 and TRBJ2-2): NAGVMQNPRHLVRRRGQEARLRCSPMKGHSHVYWYRQLPEEGLKFMVYLQKENIIDESGMPKERFSAEFPKEGPSILRIQQVVRGDSAAYFCASSPGTSGTNTGELFFGEGSRLTVL.